The rows below give T cell receptor beta chains drawn from one sample of a study of blood T cell repertoires in COVID-19. Using immunoSEQ multiplex PCR, the repertoire was profiled, and TCRdb retains in-frame clones only, with some absent. The repertoire holds more than 110,000 clones, with roughly 76% as singletons. The sequencing sample was made of peripheral blood. The receptors shown here come from a man at least 80 years old with acute or convalescent COVID-19. Each CDR3 is given with its conserved first and last residue. The D gene is left open where the match is weak. The size entry is marked missing in some rows and otherwise reads once, few, many or a size class.

abundance: NA
j_gene: TRBJ2-1
v_gene: TRBV4-1
d_gene: TRBD2
CDR3nt: TGCGCCAGCAGCCCGTCTAGCGGGGTTTTCAATGAGCAGTTCTTC
CDR3aa: CASSPSSGVFNEQFF

abundance: NA
j_gene: TRBJ2-1
v_gene: TRBV7-6
d_gene: NA
CDR3nt: TGTGCCAGCAGCTCCCGCGGGGGCCTGGGGGATGAGCAGTTCTTC
CDR3aa: CASSSRGGLGDEQFF

abundance: NA
j_gene: TRBJ2-5
v_gene: TRBV24-1
d_gene: NA
CDR3nt: TGTGCCACCAGTGATTCGTACAGGGTGAGAGAGACCCAGTACTTC
CDR3aa: CATSDSYRVRETQYF

abundance: NA
j_gene: TRBJ2-3
v_gene: TRBV6-5
d_gene: NA
CDR3nt: TGTGCCAGCAGTCCCCGGGGGACTTATACGCAGTATTTT
CDR3aa: CASSPRGTYTQYF

abundance: NA
j_gene: TRBJ2-5
v_gene: TRBV4-3
d_gene: TRBD2
CDR3nt: TGCGCCAGCAGCCAAGATCTGGAGCGGGGGGGACAAGAGACCCAGTACTTC
CDR3aa: CASSQDLERGGQETQYF

abundance: NA
j_gene: TRBJ2-7
v_gene: TRBV19
d_gene: TRBD1
CDR3nt: TGTGCCTCCGAGGGCCGGGACAGGGACCACGAGCAGTACTTC
CDR3aa: CASEGRDRDHEQYF

abundance: NA
j_gene: TRBJ2-3
v_gene: TRBV6-2/TRBV6-3
d_gene: TRBD2
CDR3nt: TGTGCCAGCAGTTACCCCAGTAGCGGGAGGCCAACTAGCACAGATACGCAGTATTTT
CDR3aa: CASSYPSSGRPTSTDTQYF

abundance: NA
j_gene: TRBJ1-2
v_gene: TRBV18
d_gene: NA
CDR3nt: TGTGCCAGTACCACCAGTAGGAACGACCCAGGCGGCTACACCTTC
CDR3aa: CASTTSRNDPGGYTF

abundance: once
j_gene: TRBJ2-3
v_gene: TRBV4-2
d_gene: TRBD2
CDR3nt: TGTGCCAGCAGCCAAGAGACCGGAACTAGCGCACATACGCAGTATTTT
CDR3aa: CASSQETGTSAHTQYF

abundance: NA
j_gene: TRBJ2-3
v_gene: TRBV28
d_gene: TRBD1
CDR3nt: TGTGCCAGCAGTTTGTGGGACACAGACAGGGGGCCGAGCACAGATACGCAGTATTTT
CDR3aa: CASSLWDTDRGPSTDTQYF

abundance: NA
j_gene: TRBJ2-1
v_gene: TRBV6-5
d_gene: NA
CDR3nt: TGTGCCAGCAGTAACAGGGATGGGTTCTTC
CDR3aa: CASSNRDGFF

abundance: NA
j_gene: TRBJ2-1
v_gene: TRBV11-2
d_gene: NA
CDR3nt: TGTGCCAGCAGCTTAGGAATTATCTCAGGAAATGAGCAGTTCTTC
CDR3aa: CASSLGIISGNEQFF

abundance: NA
j_gene: TRBJ1-6
v_gene: TRBV3-1/TRBV3-2
d_gene: TRBD1
CDR3nt: TGTGCCAGCAGCCAACGGGACAGGGACTCACCCCTCCACTTT
CDR3aa: CASSQRDRDSPLHF

abundance: few
j_gene: TRBJ1-4
v_gene: TRBV11-2
d_gene: NA
CDR3nt: TGTGCCAGCAGCTTACTCCCGCGGGATGAAAAACTGTTTTTT
CDR3aa: CASSLLPRDEKLFF

abundance: NA
j_gene: TRBJ2-7
v_gene: TRBV3-1/TRBV3-2
d_gene: NA
CDR3nt: TGTGCCAGCAGCCGAGACTGGGAGGACGAGCAGTACTTC
CDR3aa: CASSRDWEDEQYF

abundance: NA
j_gene: TRBJ2-7
v_gene: TRBV19
d_gene: NA
CDR3nt: TGTGCCAGTGGATACAGGGATTCGGGCGAGCAGTACTTC
CDR3aa: CASGYRDSGEQYF

abundance: NA
j_gene: TRBJ2-1
v_gene: TRBV12-5
d_gene: NA
CDR3nt: TGTGCTAGTGGTTTGGTAGGTGGGGCGGGGGCTCTCAATGAGCAGTTCTTC
CDR3aa: CASGLVGGAGALNEQFF

abundance: once
j_gene: TRBJ2-1
v_gene: TRBV30
d_gene: NA
CDR3nt: TGTGCCTGGAGTCGGGGAGTGTGGGATGAGCAGTTCTTC
CDR3aa: CAWSRGVWDEQFF

abundance: NA
j_gene: TRBJ1-1
v_gene: TRBV7-3
d_gene: TRBD1
CDR3nt: TGTGCCAGCAGCTTAACGGGACAGCCGAACACTGAAGCTTTCTTT
CDR3aa: CASSLTGQPNTEAFF

abundance: few
j_gene: TRBJ1-2
v_gene: TRBV6-1
d_gene: TRBD1
CDR3nt: TGTGCCAGCAGTGAAAAGAGGACAGGGAGCGGTACGGGTGGCTACACCTTC
CDR3aa: CASSEKRTGSGTGGYTF

abundance: NA
j_gene: TRBJ2-6
v_gene: TRBV11-2
d_gene: TRBD1
CDR3nt: TGTGCCAGCAGCGGACAGGGGGCTTATGGGGCCAACGTCCTGACTTTC
CDR3aa: CASSGQGAYGANVLTF

abundance: NA
j_gene: TRBJ2-7
v_gene: TRBV5-1
d_gene: TRBD1
CDR3nt: TGCGCCAGCAGCTTGGTAGTGACAGGGACCTACGAGCAGTACTTC
CDR3aa: CASSLVVTGTYEQYF